This T cell receptor beta chain is from a study of CD8+ T cells in alopecia areata. Whole-study context: Using the percentage of affected scalp area, treated patients' severity was scored.

General study results and limits: Lesional scalp, especially alopecia totalis/universalis, showed higher clonality than normal scalp. On tofacitinib, scalp clonality and expanded CD8+ clones among top 100 fell significantly.

The CDR3 contains 18 residues. Germline V CDR1 and CDR2: SGDLS, YYNGEE. Trimming removed 4 bases at V and 0 bases at J, with 22 bases between. As to treatment: oral pan-JAK inhibitor, 5-10 mg twice daily. Investigators sorted PBMCs to obtain both CD4+ and CD8+ T cells. Extraction and reverse transcription of RNA yielded cDNA as the sequencing template. Sequencing was performed with immunoSEQ multiplex PCR; in TCRdb, only in-frame clones are kept and a portion is missing. Among approximately 280,000 clones, 58% were seen once, and the ten largest hold more than 1.5%. A note on this clone: What it binds is not known.

This clonotype was obtained from a human donor with alopecia areata. The gene calls are TRBV9 and TRBJ1-1, with D tentatively TRBD1 (5 bases). Sequenced material: CD4+ T cells sorted from blood, taken at week 24, from a patient treated with tofacitinib. The CDR3 nucleotides read TGTGCCAGCAGCCCCGGCTGGGGGAACAACGTTTTGAACACTGAAGCTTTCTTT. Amino acid sequence: CASSPGWGNNVLNTEAFF. Full variable domain (outside the CDR3, taken from reference TRBV9 and TRBJ1-1): DSGVTQTPKHLITATGQRVTLRCSPRSGDLSVYWYQQSLDQGLQFLIQYYNGEERAKGNILERFSAQQFPDLHSELNLSSLELGDSALYFCASSPGWGNNVLNTEAFFGQGTRLTVV.